Presented here are 8 T cell receptor beta chains from one specimen sequenced in a study of cytomegalovirus exposure and HLA in healthy donors. PCR employed 60 Vbeta and 13 Jbeta primers. Method: immunoSEQ multiplex PCR; TCRdb's copy keeps in-frame clones and lacks some. This sample has about 200,000 clones, with approximately 86% found just once. Sequenced input: PBMCs. The source is a boy younger than 10 in good health and CMV-seronegative.

The rearrangement links TRBV5-4 to TRBJ1-2; D might be TRBD1 (5 bases). Germline loops: CDR1 SGHNT, CDR2 YYREEE (reference sequence). The ends were cut back, 0 bases at V and 4 bases at J, with 10 bases in the middle. The CDR3 covers 14 residues. CDR3 in amino acids: CASSLAQGFYGYTF. The CDR3 DNA reads as TGTGCCAGCAGCTTGGCGCAGGGTTTCTATGGCTACACCTTC.

V and J are TRBV7-9 and TRBJ1-1, with 7 positions matching TRBD1. The V and J ends lost 6 bases and 8 bases, in that order; junction bases with no gene match: 18. CDR1 is SEHNR, CDR2 FQNEAQ, per germline (reference sequence). This CDR3 is built from 16 residues. CDR3 sequence reads: CASSQSQGLGPREAFF. The DNA for the CDR3 is TGTGCCAGCAGTCAATCACAGGGGCTGGGACCGAGGGAAGCTTTCTTT.

The rearrangement links TRBV30 to TRBJ2-3, with TRBD2 as a possible D gene (5 bases). The CDR3 totals 13 residues. CDR1 is GTSNPN and CDR2 is SVGIG in the germline V gene (reference sequence). V lost 3 bases and J lost 0, with 7 bases in between. The chain's CDR3 is CAWRGGSTDTQYF. The CDR3 DNA sequence: TGTGCCTGGAGGGGCGGGAGCACAGATACGCAGTATTTT.

The rearrangement uses TRBV6-1 and TRBJ2-3; a possible D gene is TRBD2 (6 bases). The germline CDR1 and CDR2 sequences are MNHNS and SASEGT. The CDR3 is 16 residues long. V was pared by 4 bases and J by 2 bases, with 16 bases between. The CDR3 DNA sequence: TGTGCCAGCAGTGGGGACTCCCAAATTTACACAGATACGCAGTATTTT. Amino acid sequence: CASSGDSQIYTDTQYF.

CDR3: CASSLTVQGQRLETQYF. CDR3 bases: TGTGCCAGCAGCTTAACAGTACAGGGACAGAGATTAGAGACCCAGTACTTC. The chain has TRBV7-6 and TRBJ2-5; 7 bases agree with TRBD1. Trimming took 2 bases from V and 4 from J; bases not matched to a gene: 13. CDR3 length: 17 residues. The germline gives CDR1 SGHVS, CDR2 FNYEAQ.

The genes are TRBV28 and TRBJ2-7, with a tentative D call TRBD1 (5 bases). Trimming took off 3 bases at V and 0 bases at J, with 12 bases between the two ends. Germline CDR1 and CDR2: MDHEN and SYDVKM. The length of the CDR3 is 15 residues. For the CDR3, the DNA is TGTGCCAGCAGTTTGGGGCAGGGAAGCTCCTACGAGCAGTACTTC. It codes for CASSLGQGSSYEQYF.

This chain joins TRBV7-2 and TRBJ2-2; TRBD2 agrees at 12 bases. Unmatched junction bases numbered 1, after V lost 5 bases and J lost 0 bases. Germline CDR1 SGHTA, CDR2 FQGNSA. The CDR3 runs to 16 residues. The DNA for the CDR3 is TGTGCCAGCAGCCGGACTAGCGGGGCGAACACCGGGGAGCTGTTTTTT. Translated: CASSRTSGANTGELFF.

CDR3 protein: CASSSPRTGVHEQYF. The CDR3 DNA reads TGTGCCAGCAGTTCCCCACGGACAGGGGTCCACGAGCAGTACTTC. The chain uses TRBV28 and TRBJ2-7; 9 bases map to TRBD1. V lost 4 bases to trimming and J lost 5 bases; unmatched junction nucleotides: 9. The CDR3 is 15 residues long. In germline, CDR1 is MDHEN, CDR2 SYDVKM.